This T cell receptor (beta chain) stems from a study of cytomegalovirus exposure and HLA in healthy donors. Notes on this clone: Its specificity is not known.

General study findings and limits: TCR beta sequences reportedly predicted most subjects' HLA-A and HLA-B alleles accurately. Most TCR sequences showed up rarely, but some public TCRs showed up in many donors.

Donors were nominally healthy when sampled, though unrecorded immune exposures were likely. With 60 Vbeta and 13 Jbeta primers, the PCR was carried out. Measured with immunoSEQ multiplex PCR; TCRdb has only the in-frame clones, and not every one. Of about 130,000 clones listed, around 83% are singletons. CDR1 and CDR2 (germline): SNHLY, FYNNEI. Trimming removed 6 bases from V and 4 bases from J; junction bases left unmatched: 6. There are 15 residues in the CDR3. The specimen sequenced was PBMCs. The V call is TRBV2, the J call TRBJ2-3; 11 nucleotides agree with TRBD2. The receptor's source is a man over 45 in good health and CMV-seronegative. CDR3 nucleotide sequence: TGTGCCAGCAGCCCACTAGCGGGGGACGCAGATACGCAGTATTTT. It specifies CASSPLAGDADTQYF.